What follows is one TCR beta chain and its context. This sample is part of a study of blood T cell repertoires in COVID-19. About the research overall: Samples of COVID-19 (acute and convalescent) were obtained from the United States, Italy and Spain.

Participants reported their clinical history, and cohort assignment relied on those reports. Germline CDR1 and CDR2: MDHEN and SYDVKM. CDR3 size: 17 residues. V dropped 6 bases and J dropped 4; count of bases not matched to a gene: 12. Per the original data handling: Amplification with reference gene primers provided the estimates of nucleated cell counts. Only in-frame clones appear in the TCRdb table, and some are missing; sequencing was by immunoSEQ multiplex PCR. The V and J calls and clone size were taken over from that table, and D and trimming were inferred from the DNA. This sample carries around 150,000 clones, approximately 79% of them seen once, and the ten largest clones take more than 5.5%.

Sequenced input: PBMCs or T cells enriched from blood (not recorded which). The gene calls are TRBV28 and TRBJ2-6; 7 nucleotides match TRBD1. The TCR originated in a man aged 45 to 65 who had recovered from COVID-19. CDR3 coding DNA: TGTGCCAGCAGGATGACAGGGTGGGGTCTCGGGGCCAACGTCCTGACTTTC. It encodes CASRMTGWGLGANVLTF. Together with reference TRBV28 and TRBJ2-6, the CDR3 gives the full variable domain: DVKVTQSSRYLVKRTGEKVFLECVQDMDHENMFWYRQDPGLGLRLIYFSYDVKMKEKGDIPEGYSVSREKKERFSLILESASTNQTSMYLCASRMTGWGLGANVLTFGAGSRLTVL.